This T cell receptor (beta chain) comes out of a study of immune characterization of retroperitoneal liposarcoma. TCRdb ran MiXCR on the PCR reads and lists one entry per CDR3 protein. The table includes fewer than 2,500 distinct CDR3 sequences, about a third detected once. The CDR3 runs to 17 residues. Trimming took 1 base from V and 4 from J; bases not matched to a gene: 10. Germline CDR1 and CDR2: SSHAT and FNYEAQ (reference sequence). This clonotype was seen a handful of times. The receptor comes from a male donor with retroperitoneal liposarcoma. The gene calls are TRBV7-7 and TRBJ2-5; TRBD2 matches at 9 bases. What was sequenced was tumor tissue. For the CDR3, the DNA is TGTGCCAGCAGCTTAGGATGGGCGGGAGGGATAGGAGAGACCCAGTACTTC. Translated, it gives CASSLGWAGGIGETQYF.